The 28 T cell receptor beta chains listed next were all sequenced from one sample in a study of technical replicates of blood from a few donors. Profiled with immunoSEQ multiplex PCR; TCRdb holds only in-frame clones, not every one. The data show 50,000 or so clones, 80% to 95% seen once. Sequencing input: PBMCs. Every receptor here comes from a human donor in good health. Some clones in this sample may be carry-over from other donors' samples.

This clone came up a few times. The chain has TRBV5-4 and TRBJ1-1, with TRBD1 identical over 8 bases. The junction had 0 bases not matched to a gene; V was cut back by 4 bases and J by 7 bases. Germline values: CDR1 SGHNT, CDR2 YYREEE (reference sequence). This CDR3 is built from 11 residues. The CDR3 nucleotides are TGTGCCAGCAGCACAGGGGGTGAAGCTTTCTTT. This gives the protein CASSTGGEAFF.

The J gene is TRBJ2-7, the V gene TRBV29-1; 7 bases map to TRBD2. CDR3 length: 13 amino acids. Germline V gene data show CDR1 as SQVTM and CDR2 as ANQGSEA. Unmatched junction bases numbered 6, after V lost 5 bases and J lost 2 bases. The CDR3 DNA reads as TGCAGCGTTCTCCTAGCGGAGGCCTACGAGCAGTACTTC. This gives the protein CSVLLAEAYEQYF.

This chain links TRBV6-4 with TRBJ2-1; TRBD1 aligns across 12 bases. This CDR3 has 15 amino acids. Trimming removed 5 bases from V and 8 bases from J; junction bases left unmatched: 7. The germline gives CDR1 MRHNA, CDR2 SNTAGT. The CDR3 DNA reads TGTGCCAGCAGTACCTCCGGGACAGGGGGCCATGAGCAGTTCTTC. It encodes CASSTSGTGGHEQFF.

V usage is TRBV2 and J usage is TRBJ2-7; tentatively, D is TRBD2 (5 bases). The CDR3 sequence is 13 residues long. Looked up from germline, CDR1 is SNHLY and CDR2 is FYNNEI. The V gene lost 8 bases and the J gene lost 3 bases, with 14 bases spanning the gap. This CDR3 is CASEGPNYYEQYF. The CDR3 DNA reads TGTGCCAGCGAGGGTCCAAATTACTACGAGCAGTACTTC.

The count of this clone is one. This chain uses TRBV25-1 with TRBJ2-7; 7 bases match TRBD2. Germline V gives CDR1 MGHDK, CDR2 SYGVNS. The CDR3 has 15 residues. The ends lost 2 bases at V and 4 bases at J; junction bases unmatched: 8. Written as DNA, the CDR3 is TGTGCCAGCAGTGAACGGGGGGACGGACGTTACGAGCAGTACTTC. Encoded protein: CASSERGDGRYEQYF.

The rearrangement uses TRBV18 and TRBJ2-3; perhaps TRBD2 as D (5 bases). The CDR3 length is 14 residues. V was cut by 4 bases and J by 1 base, with 9 bases left in between. From germline, CDR1 is KGHSH and CDR2 LQKENI. The CDR3 sequence is CASSLWGGTDTQYF. The CDR3 DNA sequence: TGTGCCAGCTCACTTTGGGGAGGCACAGATACGCAGTATTTT. The full variable domain, rest sourced from reference TRBV18 and TRBJ2-3, is NAGVMQNPRHLVRRRGQEARLRCSPMKGHSHVYWYRQLPEEGLKFMVYLQKENIIDESGMPKERFSAEFPKEGPSILRIQQVVRGDSAAYFCASSLWGGTDTQYFGPGTRLTVL.

V usage is TRBV7-2 and J usage is TRBJ1-2; D ambiguous. The germline V and J ends were trimmed by 5 bases and 4 bases, with 8 bases remaining between them. The germline CDR1 and CDR2 sequences are SGHTA and FQGNSA. The CDR3 covers 12 residues. The CDR3 reads CASSPGSYGYTF. The CDR3 DNA is TGTGCCAGCAGCCCCGGGAGCTATGGCTACACCTTC.

The chain has TRBV10-3 and TRBJ1-1; weak D call: TRBD1 (6 bases). There are 12 residues in the CDR3. Germline CDR1 and CDR2: ENHRY and SYGVKD. V lost 1 base and J 7 bases, leaving 7 bases between the germline ends. CDR3 protein: CAISEYRDEAFF. The CDR3 nucleotides are TGTGCCATCAGTGAGTACAGGGATGAAGCTTTCTTT.

The chain couples TRBV5-1 to TRBJ2-3; D is unclear. This CDR3 region has 15 residues. Trimming took 1 base from V and 6 from J, leaving 15 bases between them. Germline V gives CDR1 SGHRS, CDR2 YFSETQ. The DNA of the CDR3 is TGCGCCAGCAGCTTGCTCCTAGTAGCCACTGATACGCAGTATTTT. Its translation is CASSLLLVATDTQYF.

This clone turned up a few times. The chain couples TRBV30 to TRBJ1-1, with D unresolved. With 4 bases removed from V and 4 bases from J, the gap between germline ends came to 10 bases. The V gene's germline CDR1 is GTSNPN and CDR2 SVGIG (reference sequence). This CDR3 is built from 12 residues. DNA of the CDR3: TGTGCCTGGACTCGGGATCCCACTGAAGCTTTCTTT. As protein: CAWTRDPTEAFF.

The J gene is TRBJ1-3, the V gene TRBV4-1; 8 nucleotides match TRBD1. The germline CDR1 and CDR2 sequences are MGHRA and YSYEKL. The V segment lost 1 base and the J segment 0 bases; nucleotides outside the gene matches: 5. The CDR3 consists of 17 residues. In DNA form, the CDR3 reads TGCGCCAGCAGCCAAGGGGACAGGACCCACTCTGGAAACACCATATATTTT. This sequence encodes CASSQGDRTHSGNTIYF.

This chain links TRBV9 with TRBJ1-4, with 7 bases aligning to TRBD1. The ends lost 6 bases at V and 7 bases at J; junction bases unmatched: 6. The CDR3 length is 13 residues. Germline assignment: CDR1 SGDLS and CDR2 YYNGEE. CDR3 sequence: CASNKQGTEKLFF. CDR3 coding DNA: TGTGCCAGCAACAAACAGGGGACTGAAAAACTGTTTTTT.

V usage is TRBV7-3 and J usage is TRBJ2-2; D possibly corresponds to TRBD1 (6 bases). This CDR3 contains 16 residues. Germline V CDR1 and CDR2: SGHTA, FQGTGA. Deletions cut 5 bases from V and 5 bases from J, with 18 bases between. CDR3 nucleotide sequence: TGTGCCAGCAGCCCAGGGTGGGCAGGGGAAACCGGGGAGCTGTTTTTT. This gives the protein CASSPGWAGETGELFF.

The rearrangement uses TRBV19 and TRBJ1-4, with 9 bases that match TRBD1. From germline, CDR1 is LNHDA and CDR2 SQIVND (reference sequence). Trimming cost V 3 bases and J 7 bases; bases outside gene matches: 6. This CDR3 region has 15 residues. The CDR3 protein is CASSISRDRAEKLFF. The CDR3 bases are TGTGCCAGTAGTATCTCCCGGGACAGGGCTGAAAAACTGTTTTTT.

This chain joins TRBV19 and TRBJ1-5, with 7 nucleotides matching TRBD1. V lost 5 bases to trimming and J lost 4 bases; unmatched junction nucleotides: 8. The germline gives CDR1 LNHDA, CDR2 SQIVND (reference sequence). This CDR3 is built from 15 residues. The CDR3 spells CASSSPGQNNQPQHF. DNA for the CDR3: TGTGCCAGTAGTTCCCCGGGACAGAATAATCAGCCCCAGCATTTT.

The CDR3 protein is CASSKGGETQYF. In DNA form, the CDR3 reads TGTGCCAGCAGCAAAGGAGGGGAGACCCAGTACTTC. The chain links TRBV7-6 to TRBJ2-5; possibly TRBD2 for D (6 bases). This CDR3 region has 12 residues. V gave up 5 bases and J gave up 5 bases, with 9 bases separating them. CDR1 and CDR2 from the germline V gene are SGHVS and FNYEAQ.

The V call is TRBV4-3, the J call TRBJ1-3; D is perhaps TRBD1 (6 bases). This CDR3 is built from 16 residues. The V and J ends lost 0 bases and 3 bases respectively, with 12 bases between them. Germline V gives CDR1 LGHNA, CDR2 YSLEER. The chain's CDR3 is CASSQDKGHLGNTIYF. In DNA, the CDR3 is TGCGCCAGCAGCCAAGACAAGGGACACCTTGGAAACACCATATATTTT.

J is TRBJ2-3 and V is TRBV7-2; 11 bases map to TRBD2. J gave up 5 bases and V 6 bases, and 10 bases lay outside the gene matches. The length of the CDR3 is 16 residues. Germline assignment: CDR1 SGHTA and CDR2 FQGNSA. The CDR3 DNA reads as TGTGCCAGCAGTGATATAGCGGGAGGGCCACGAGATACGCAGTATTTT. Translating it yields CASSDIAGGPRDTQYF.

The rearrangement uses TRBV4-1 and TRBJ2-7; 10 nucleotides line up with TRBD2. The CDR3 consists of 15 residues. Germline lookup yields CDR1 MGHRA and CDR2 YSYEKL. J gave up 3 bases and V 1 base, and 3 bases lay outside the gene matches. The CDR3 DNA reads as TGCGCCAGCAGCCAAGTCCTAGCGGGGGTCTACGAGCAGTACTTC. Its protein is CASSQVLAGVYEQYF.

The V gene is TRBV18, the J gene TRBJ1-1; D might be TRBD1 (5 bases). Trimming pared 6 bases from V and 4 bases from J, leaving 12 bases between. This CDR3 has 13 amino acids. Germline V gives CDR1 KGHSH, CDR2 LQKENI. The CDR3 sequence is CASSPRQSTEAFF. CDR3 nucleotide sequence: TGTGCCAGCTCCCCCAGACAGAGCACTGAAGCTTTCTTT.

The V and J genes are TRBV7-2 and TRBJ1-2; 7 bases fit TRBD1. V lost 4 bases, J lost 5 bases, and 13 bases stayed unmatched. CDR1 SGHTA and CDR2 FQGNSA come from the germline V gene. CDR3 length: 16 residues. The CDR3 loop is CASSSISGTDFYGYTF. CDR3 sequence (DNA): TGTGCCAGCAGCTCAATCTCCGGGACAGACTTTTATGGCTACACCTTC.

DNA for the CDR3: TGTGCCAGCAGCTACGGGACCCGGGGGGCCGGGGAGCTGTTTTTT. It translates to CASSYGTRGAGELFF. The V and J genes are TRBV28 and TRBJ2-2; TRBD2 aligns across 7 bases. The CDR3 spans 15 residues. V lost 6 bases, J lost 6 bases, and 10 bases stayed unmatched. Germline values: CDR1 MDHEN, CDR2 SYDVKM.

The chain links TRBV30 to TRBJ2-2; D is unresolved. V shed 0 bases and J shed 0 bases, with 11 bases lying between them. The CDR3 has 16 amino acids. The germline gives CDR1 GTSNPN, CDR2 SVGIG (reference sequence). CDR3 sequence: CAWSVRSLANTGELFF. The CDR3 coding sequence is TGTGCCTGGAGTGTAAGGAGTCTAGCGAACACCGGGGAGCTGTTTTTT. Complete variable domain (other parts from reference TRBV30 and TRBJ2-2): SQTIHQWPATLVQPVGSPLSLECTVEGTSNPNLYWYRQAAGRGLQLLFYSVGIGQISSEVPQNLSASRPQDRQFILSSKKLLLSDSGFYLCAWSVRSLANTGELFFGEGSRLTVL.

This clone occurred once. This chain joins TRBV7-8 and TRBJ1-1; D may be TRBD1 (6 bases). Trimming removed 5 bases from V and 5 bases from J, with 12 bases in between. Germline V gene sequence: CDR1 SGHVS, CDR2 FQNEAQ. The length of the CDR3 is 13 residues. CDR3 region: CASSPTGKTEAFF. DNA for the CDR3: TGTGCCAGCAGCCCAACAGGGAAAACTGAAGCTTTCTTT.

CDR3 DNA: TGTGCCAGAAGCTCGGGACTAGCGGGAGCAAGGTACGAGCAGTACTTC. Translating gives CARSSGLAGARYEQYF. This chain connects TRBV5-3 to TRBJ2-7; the match to TRBD2 covers 14 bases. TRBV5-3 is an ORF, with its function uncertain. The V gene end was trimmed by 3 bases and the J gene end by 4 bases; junction bases not matched to a gene: 6. CDR3 length equals 16 residues.

The chain uses TRBV27 and TRBJ1-2; D might be TRBD1 (6 bases). The germline V and J ends were trimmed by 2 bases and 8 bases, with 12 bases remaining between them. The CDR3 spans 13 residues. The germline CDR1 and CDR2 sequences are MNHEY and SMNVEV (reference sequence). CDR3 residues: CASSLPTGGGYTF. Written as DNA, the CDR3 is TGTGCCAGCAGTTTACCGACAGGTGGCGGCTACACCTTC.

The V and J genes are TRBV19 and TRBJ1-4, with a tentative D call TRBD1 (5 bases). Trimming pared 7 bases from V and 8 bases from J, leaving 20 bases between. This CDR3 region has 15 residues. The germline gives CDR1 LNHDA, CDR2 SQIVND (reference sequence). This CDR3 reads CASTRERTSREKLFF. The CDR3 DNA sequence: TGTGCCAGTACTCGGGAGAGGACAAGTAGGGAAAAACTGTTTTTT.

This chain uses TRBV5-4 with TRBJ1-2, with no clear D. V gave up 0 bases and J gave up 0 bases, with 6 bases separating them. The CDR3 has 14 residues. From germline, CDR1 is SGHNT and CDR2 YYREEE (reference sequence). The CDR3 DNA follows: TGTGCCAGCAGCTTGGTGTCTACTAACTATGGCTACACCTTC. This gives the protein CASSLVSTNYGYTF.